This T cell receptor beta chain was identified during a study of identical twins. Every one of the donors was a healthy Caucasian. This CDR3 is 12 amino acids long. Trimming removed 2 bases at V and 2 bases at J, with 6 bases between. The germline V gene encodes CDR1 DFQATT and CDR2 SNEGSKA (reference sequence). This clonotype was found many times. Template switching introduced a universal primer site, and the cDNA bore unique molecular identifiers. TCRdb redid the calling of the 5' RACE reads with MiXCR, one entry per CDR3 protein. The table has some 1,600,000 distinct CDR3 sequences, roughly 35% seen once; the top ten hold 0.25% to 0.3%.

The sequence was obtained from a newborn girl in good health. The sample comprised cord blood. The chain couples TRBV20-1 to TRBJ2-5; a possible D gene is TRBD2 (5 bases). CDR3 sequence: CSARLAQETQYF. The CDR3, as DNA: TGCAGTGCTAGACTAGCTCAAGAGACCCAGTACTTC.